The 29 T cell receptor beta chains below come from one sample, sequenced in a study of cytotoxic CD8 clonotypes in ibrutinib-treated CLL. Measured with immunoSEQ multiplex PCR; TCRdb has only the in-frame clones, and not every one. Of about 76,000 clones listed, 70% to 90% were seen once; the top ten hold roughly 40%. The specimen was PBMCs, collected after 24 months of ibrutinib treatment. The receptors here all came from a human donor with chronic lymphocytic leukemia.

The rearrangement uses TRBV5-4 and TRBJ2-7; unclear D gene. The CDR3 runs 13 residues. V shed 0 bases and J shed 3 bases, with 7 bases lying between them. CDR1 is SGHNT, CDR2 YYREEE, per germline (reference sequence). The CDR3 protein is CASSLVGSYEQYF. The CDR3 DNA reads TGTGCCAGCAGCTTGGTAGGCAGCTACGAGCAGTACTTC.

V is TRBV4-2 and J is TRBJ2-1, with 9 positions matching TRBD2. With V trimmed by 2 bases and J by 8 bases, 10 bases remained unmatched. CDR1 and CDR2 (germline): LGHNA, YNFKEQ. This CDR3 has 16 amino acids. The CDR3 loop is CASSQLSGRHSHEQFF. The CDR3 DNA reads as TGTGCCAGCAGCCAACTAAGCGGGAGGCATTCCCATGAGCAGTTCTTC.

V and J are TRBV12-5 and TRBJ2-1; TRBD2 might be the D (6 bases). The V gene lost 7 bases and the J gene lost 3 bases, with 16 bases spanning the gap. The CDR3 sequence is 15 residues long. The germline CDR1 and CDR2 sequences are LGHNT and FRNRAP. The CDR3 region is CASALSGPYYNEQFF. CDR3 DNA sequence: TGTGCTAGTGCCTTGAGCGGGCCCTACTACAATGAGCAGTTCTTC.

The rearrangement uses TRBV19 and TRBJ2-1; no clear D gene. Germline V gene data show CDR1 as LNHDA and CDR2 as SQIVND (reference sequence). Trimming took 4 bases from V and 8 from J, leaving 12 bases between them. The CDR3 runs to 13 residues. CDR3 DNA: TGTGCCAGTAGTAGCCTAGTGCTCGATGAGCAGTTCTTC. Its translation is CASSSLVLDEQFF.

This chain uses TRBV28 with TRBJ2-7; TRBD1 matches at 9 bases. Losses at the gene ends were 8 bases for V and 4 bases for J; bases not matched to a gene: 12. Germline-derived CDR1 and CDR2 are MDHEN and SYDVKM. The CDR3 contains 15 residues. The CDR3 reads CASLPGQGKAYEQYF. In DNA, the CDR3 is TGTGCCAGCCTGCCGGGACAGGGTAAGGCTTACGAGCAGTACTTC.

The V gene is TRBV30, the J gene TRBJ2-2, with 7 bases identical to TRBD2. Germline loops: CDR1 GTSNPN, CDR2 SVGIG (reference sequence). The V segment lost 5 bases and the J segment 4 bases; nucleotides outside the gene matches: 10. The CDR3 sequence is 15 residues long. This CDR3 reads CAWQAGGSGTGELFF. In DNA, the CDR3 is TGTGCCTGGCAAGCCGGGGGGTCGGGCACCGGGGAGCTGTTTTTT.

The V call is TRBV5-1, the J call TRBJ1-1; the D gene is possibly TRBD1 (5 bases). This CDR3 has 13 residues. The germline V and J ends were trimmed by 0 bases and 7 bases, with 10 bases remaining between them. CDR1 and CDR2 from the germline V gene are SGHRS and YFSETQ. Here the CDR3 DNA reads TGCGCCAGCAGCTTGGCCGGGGCAGTTGAAGCTTTCTTT. Protein product: CASSLAGAVEAFF.

This chain connects TRBV6-6 to TRBJ2-2, with 7 positions matching TRBD1. With 6 bases clipped from V and 0 bases from J, the junction kept 7 bases outside the gene matches. Germline-derived CDR1 and CDR2 are MNHNY and SVGAGI (reference sequence). CDR3 length: 16 amino acids. The CDR3 DNA reads TGTGCCAGCAGACCCGGACAGGTAGCGAACACCGGGGAGCTGTTTTTT. Its protein product is CASRPGQVANTGELFF.

V gene TRBV15 combines with J gene TRBJ2-2; D is undetermined. Between the trimmed V and J ends, which lost 0 bases and 2 bases, there was a span of 7 bases. This CDR3 is built from 15 residues. Germline V gives CDR1 LNHNV, CDR2 YYDKDF (reference sequence). The CDR3 sequence is CATSRDVSNTGELFF. The DNA for the CDR3 is TGTGCCACCAGCAGAGATGTTAGTAACACCGGGGAGCTGTTTTTT.

This clone was seen a handful of times. The chain couples TRBV27 to TRBJ2-3; D not resolved. The CDR3 has 14 amino acids. Trimming removed 5 bases at V and 7 bases at J, with 16 bases between. In germline, CDR1 is MNHEY, CDR2 SMNVEV (reference sequence). CDR3 bases: TGTGCCAGCAGTCCCTGGACCGGCTCGAATACGCAGTATTTT. This codes for CASSPWTGSNTQYF.

The chain couples TRBV7-3 to TRBJ2-3, with 9 positions matching TRBD1. The germline V gene encodes CDR1 SGHTA and CDR2 FQGTGA. This CDR3 spans 14 amino acids. The V gene end was trimmed by 4 bases and the J gene end by 4 bases; junction bases not matched to a gene: 3. CDR3 protein: CASSSTGGADTQYF. In DNA form, the CDR3 reads TGTGCCAGCAGCTCCACAGGGGGCGCAGATACGCAGTATTTT.

The chain couples TRBV2 to TRBJ1-2, with unresolved D. CDR3 length: 13 amino acids. Germline CDR1 SNHLY, CDR2 FYNNEI. V shed 8 bases and J shed 3 bases, with 13 bases lying between them. DNA of the CDR3: TGTGCCAGCGTAGACACACGGCACTATGGCTACACCTTC. This gives the protein CASVDTRHYGYTF.

J is TRBJ1-1 and V is TRBV30; D unclear. V shed 0 bases and J shed 1 base, with 12 bases lying between them. Germline V gene sequence: CDR1 GTSNPN, CDR2 SVGIG (reference sequence). CDR3 size: 15 residues. The CDR3 loop is CAWSVLEGGNTEAFF. The CDR3 nucleotides read TGTGCCTGGAGTGTACTCGAAGGCGGGAACACTGAAGCTTTCTTT.

The gene calls are TRBV5-6 and TRBJ2-3; D not certain. V gave up 4 bases and J gave up 4 bases, with 13 bases separating them. Germline V CDR1 and CDR2: SGHDT, YYEEEE. The CDR3 sequence is 14 residues long. In nucleotides, the CDR3 is TGTGCCAGCAGCGGGCCCAAGGTTGCAGATACGCAGTATTTT. Its translation is CASSGPKVADTQYF.

This chain uses TRBV10-3 with TRBJ2-5; D not certain. Germline assignment: CDR1 ENHRY and CDR2 SYGVKD. The CDR3 runs 14 residues. Trimming took off 6 bases at V and 2 bases at J, with 13 bases between the two ends. The CDR3 coding sequence is TGTGCCATCAGCCAGACCCGTGAACAAGAGACCCAGTACTTC. Encoded protein: CAISQTREQETQYF.

This clone was detected only a few times. At one end the junction does not follow the germline gene, possibly because of a read error. This rearrangement joins TRBV6-1 to TRBJ1-3; D ambiguous. The CDR3 is made up of 12 amino acids. CDR1 and CDR2 from the germline V gene are MNHNS and SASEGT. This CDR3 reads CASSEAAWVRIF. DNA for the CDR3: TGTGCCAGCAGTGAAGCGGCATGGGTCAGGATATTT.

This clone was recorded once. This chain links TRBV6-1 with TRBJ1-3; 9 bases map to TRBD1. Looked up from germline, CDR1 is MNHNS and CDR2 is SASEGT. The V gene end was trimmed by 4 bases and the J gene end by 10 bases; junction bases not matched to a gene: 11. This CDR3 is 15 amino acids long. The CDR3 DNA reads TGTGCCAGCAGTGCCCTGGGACAGGGAGAGGGTACCATATATTTT. Protein: CASSALGQGEGTIYF.

V is TRBV4-2 and J is TRBJ2-1; 10 positions agree with TRBD2. CDR1 LGHNA and CDR2 YNFKEQ come from the germline V gene. The CDR3 is made up of 17 amino acids. The J segment lost 7 bases and the V segment lost 0 bases, leaving 9 bases of the junction unmatched. The CDR3 DNA reads as TGTGCCAGCAGCCAAGATCTCCGTCCTAGCGGGAGAAATGAGCAGTTCTTC. It specifies CASSQDLRPSGRNEQFF.

The rearrangement joins TRBV7-2 to TRBJ2-7, with 12 nucleotides matching TRBD1. The CDR3 covers 15 residues. Germline V gives CDR1 SGHTA, CDR2 FQGNSA. Trimming removed 5 bases from V and 4 bases from J; junction bases left unmatched: 6. The CDR3 loop is CASSPGQGAVYEQYF. The CDR3, as DNA: TGTGCCAGCAGCCCGGGACAGGGGGCGGTGTACGAGCAGTACTTC.

The chain is built from TRBV4-1 and TRBJ2-1, with 16 bases aligning to TRBD2. Germline lookup yields CDR1 MGHRA and CDR2 YSYEKL. The V and J ends lost 4 bases and 5 bases, in that order; junction bases with no gene match: 2. The CDR3 length is 16 residues. This CDR3 reads CASSRGTSGRDNEQFF. CDR3 in DNA: TGCGCCAGCAGCCGAGGGACTAGCGGGAGGGACAATGAGCAGTTCTTC.

This chain connects TRBV9 to TRBJ2-3; D is ambiguous. Germline V CDR1 and CDR2: SGDLS, YYNGEE. The CDR3 extends over 16 amino acids. V was shortened by 3 bases and J by 2 bases, with 16 bases between the two germline ends. The DNA of the CDR3 is TGTGCCAGCAGCGAGACCTCAAGCGCTGACACAGATACGCAGTATTTT. Translating gives CASSETSSADTDTQYF.

This chain links TRBV7-9 with TRBJ1-3, with D hard to call. The germline V gene encodes CDR1 SEHNR and CDR2 FQNEAQ (reference sequence). V dropped 1 base and J dropped 0 bases, with 7 bases sitting between them. The CDR3 is 15 residues long. This CDR3 is CASSLGGNSGNTIYF. In DNA, the CDR3 is TGTGCCAGCAGCTTAGGAGGCAACTCTGGAAACACCATATATTTT.

The CDR3 loop reads CASSYSGAGYEQYF. In DNA form, the CDR3 reads TGTGCCAGCAGCTACTCGGGTGCTGGGTACGAGCAGTACTTC. The chain recombines TRBV7-3 with TRBJ2-7; D is unresolved. Germline V lookup: CDR1 SGHTA, CDR2 FQGTGA. With 4 bases removed from V and 4 bases from J, the gap between germline ends came to 14 bases. There are 14 residues in the CDR3.

This chain joins TRBV6-6 and TRBJ2-5, with D hard to call. CDR1 and CDR2 (germline): MNHNY, SVGAGI (reference sequence). Trimming removed 2 bases from V and 3 bases from J, with 7 bases in between. The CDR3 is made up of 13 amino acids. CDR3: CASSYRDKETQYF. Written as DNA, the CDR3 is TGTGCCAGCAGTTACCGCGATAAAGAGACCCAGTACTTC.

The chain combines TRBV6-1 with TRBJ1-5, with TRBD1 identical over 7 bases. The CDR3 is 15 residues long. The ends lost 6 bases at V and 0 bases at J; junction bases unmatched: 5. Germline V gene data show CDR1 as MNHNS and CDR2 as SASEGT. CDR3 sequence (DNA): TGTGCCAGCAGCCTCGGGACAGATAGCAATCAGCCCCAGCATTTT. Protein product: CASSLGTDSNQPQHF.

This clone was seen more than once but under ten times. The chain has TRBV9 and TRBJ1-1; the match to TRBD1 covers 8 bases. CDR1 and CDR2 from the germline V gene are SGDLS and YYNGEE. This CDR3 is 15 amino acids long. V shed 2 bases and J 1 base; nucleotides not matched to a gene: 4. This CDR3 reads CASSVTGGENTEAFF. CDR3 DNA sequence: TGTGCCAGCAGCGTTACAGGGGGAGAGAACACTGAAGCTTTCTTT.

V gene TRBV2 combines with J gene TRBJ1-1; D is undetermined. Germline CDR1 reads SNHLY; CDR2 reads FYNNEI. This CDR3 comprises 17 residues. Trimming removed 1 base from V and 6 bases from J, with 21 bases in between. The CDR3 sequence: CASSEEGVGVLRSEAFF. The DNA for the CDR3 is TGTGCCAGCAGTGAAGAGGGCGTCGGGGTATTAAGGTCTGAAGCTTTCTTT. Looking up the rest from reference TRBV2 and TRBJ1-1 gives the full variable domain: EPEVTQTPSHQVTQMGQEVILRCVPISNHLYFYWYRQILGQKVEFLVSFYNNEISEKSEIFDDQFSVERPDGSNFTLKIRSTKLEDSAMYFCASSEEGVGVLRSEAFFGQGTRLTVV.

The rearrangement uses TRBV18 and TRBJ2-7; 7 bases line up with TRBD1. There are 14 residues in the CDR3. CDR1 is KGHSH and CDR2 is LQKENI in the germline V gene. With V trimmed by 3 bases and J by 2 bases, 4 bases remained unmatched. Here the CDR3 DNA reads TGTGCCAGCTCACCTTCGGGACAGCCCTACGAGCAGTACTTC. Protein sequence: CASSPSGQPYEQYF.

This sequence joins TRBV9 and TRBJ1-2, with 8 bases matching TRBD1. The V gene end was trimmed by 3 bases and the J gene end by 8 bases; junction bases not matched to a gene: 9. CDR1 SGDLS and CDR2 YYNGEE come from the germline V gene. The CDR3 length is 14 residues. CDR3 bases: TGTGCCAGCAGCGGGTTCAGGGGGCCTTGGGGCTACACCTTC. Residues: CASSGFRGPWGYTF. The whole variable domain, filled in from reference TRBV9 and TRBJ1-2, reads DSGVTQTPKHLITATGQRVTLRCSPRSGDLSVYWYQQSLDQGLQFLIQYYNGEERAKGNILERFSAQQFPDLHSELNLSSLELGDSALYFCASSGFRGPWGYTFGSGTRLTVV.